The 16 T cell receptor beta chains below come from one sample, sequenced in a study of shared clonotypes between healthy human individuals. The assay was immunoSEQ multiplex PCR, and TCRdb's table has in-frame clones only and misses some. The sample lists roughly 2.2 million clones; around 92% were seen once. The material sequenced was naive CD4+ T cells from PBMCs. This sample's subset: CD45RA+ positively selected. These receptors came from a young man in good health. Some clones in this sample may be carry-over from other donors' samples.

The CDR3 DNA sequence: TGTGCCAGCAGCCGCGGGACAGCAGGAAACACTGAAGCTTTCTTT. The encoded protein is CASSRGTAGNTEAFF. The genes are TRBV28 and TRBJ1-1; 7 bases map to TRBD1. Germline CDR1 MDHEN, CDR2 SYDVKM. The ends lost 6 bases at V and 2 bases at J; junction bases unmatched: 9. The CDR3 sequence is 15 residues long.

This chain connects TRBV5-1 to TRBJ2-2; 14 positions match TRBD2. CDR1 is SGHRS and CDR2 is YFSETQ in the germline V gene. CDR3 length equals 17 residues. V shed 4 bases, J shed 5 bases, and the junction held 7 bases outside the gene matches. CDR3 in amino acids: CASSHTGTSGSTGELFF. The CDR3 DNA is TGCGCCAGCAGCCATACCGGGACTAGCGGGAGTACCGGGGAGCTGTTTTTT. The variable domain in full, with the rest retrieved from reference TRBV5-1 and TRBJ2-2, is KAGVTQTPRYLIKTRGQQVTLSCSPISGHRSVSWYQQTPGQGLQFLFEYFSETQRNKGNFPGRFSGRQFSNSRSEMNVSTLELGDSALYLCASSHTGTSGSTGELFFGEGSRLTVL.

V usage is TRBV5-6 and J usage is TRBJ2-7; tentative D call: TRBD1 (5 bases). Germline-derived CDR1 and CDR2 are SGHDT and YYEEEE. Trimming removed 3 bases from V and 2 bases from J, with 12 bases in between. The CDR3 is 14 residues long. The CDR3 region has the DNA TGTGCCAGCAGCTCACAAAGGGGTGCCTACGAGCAGTACTTC. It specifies CASSSQRGAYEQYF.

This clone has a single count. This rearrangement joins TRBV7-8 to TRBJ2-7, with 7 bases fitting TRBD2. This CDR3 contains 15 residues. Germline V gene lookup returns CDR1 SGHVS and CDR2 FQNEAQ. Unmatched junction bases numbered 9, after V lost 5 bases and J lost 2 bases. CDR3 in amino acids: CASSPRSSGAYEQYF. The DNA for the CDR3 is TGTGCCAGCAGCCCCAGGTCTAGCGGAGCCTACGAGCAGTACTTC.

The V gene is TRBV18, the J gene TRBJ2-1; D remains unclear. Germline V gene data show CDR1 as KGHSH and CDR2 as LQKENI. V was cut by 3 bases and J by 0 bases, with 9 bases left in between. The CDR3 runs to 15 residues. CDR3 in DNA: TGTGCCAGCTCACCCGCGCTGAGCTCCTACAATGAGCAGTTCTTC. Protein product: CASSPALSSYNEQFF.

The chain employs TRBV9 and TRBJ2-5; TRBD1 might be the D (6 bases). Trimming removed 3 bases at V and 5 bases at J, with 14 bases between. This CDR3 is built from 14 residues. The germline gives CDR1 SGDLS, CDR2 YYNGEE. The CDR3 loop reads CASSAGPQGETQYF. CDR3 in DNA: TGTGCCAGCAGCGCGGGACCGCAGGGGGAGACCCAGTACTTC.

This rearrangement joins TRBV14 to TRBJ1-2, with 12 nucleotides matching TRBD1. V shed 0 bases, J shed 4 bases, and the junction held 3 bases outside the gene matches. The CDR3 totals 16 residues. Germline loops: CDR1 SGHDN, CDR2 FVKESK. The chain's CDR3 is CASSQEGQGAIYGYTF. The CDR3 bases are TGTGCCAGCAGCCAAGAGGGACAGGGGGCGATCTATGGCTACACCTTC.

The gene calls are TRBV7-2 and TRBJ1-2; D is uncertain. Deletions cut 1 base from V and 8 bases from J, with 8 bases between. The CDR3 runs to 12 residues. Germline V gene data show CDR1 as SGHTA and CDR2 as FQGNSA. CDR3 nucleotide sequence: TGTGCCAGCAGCTTAGATTTCGACGGCTACACCTTC. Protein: CASSLDFDGYTF.

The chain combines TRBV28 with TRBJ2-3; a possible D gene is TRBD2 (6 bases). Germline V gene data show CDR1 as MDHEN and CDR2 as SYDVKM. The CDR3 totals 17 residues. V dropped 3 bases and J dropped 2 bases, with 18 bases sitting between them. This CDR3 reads CASSFSWAGSPTDTQYF. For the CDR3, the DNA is TGTGCCAGCAGTTTTAGCTGGGCGGGGTCCCCCACAGATACGCAGTATTTT.

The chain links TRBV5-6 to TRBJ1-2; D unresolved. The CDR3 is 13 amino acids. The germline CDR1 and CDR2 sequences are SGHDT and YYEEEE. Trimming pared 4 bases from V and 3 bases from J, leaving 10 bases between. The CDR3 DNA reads TGTGCCAGCAGCCCCTTCATGGACTATGGCTACACCTTC. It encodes CASSPFMDYGYTF.

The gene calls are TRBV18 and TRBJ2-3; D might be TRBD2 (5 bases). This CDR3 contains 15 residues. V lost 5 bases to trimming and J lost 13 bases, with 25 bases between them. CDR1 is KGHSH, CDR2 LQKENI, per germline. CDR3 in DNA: TGTGCCAGCTCATCCCTGGCGGACTCAGCCGTGGCGGAGTATTTT. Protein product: CASSSLADSAVAEYF.

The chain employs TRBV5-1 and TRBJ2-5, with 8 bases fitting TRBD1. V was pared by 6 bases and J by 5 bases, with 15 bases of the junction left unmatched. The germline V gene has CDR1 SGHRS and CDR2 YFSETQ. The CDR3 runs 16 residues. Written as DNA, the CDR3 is TGCGCCAGCACCGTGGACCCCGGACAGGGTGTTGAGACCCAGTACTTC. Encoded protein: CASTVDPGQGVETQYF.

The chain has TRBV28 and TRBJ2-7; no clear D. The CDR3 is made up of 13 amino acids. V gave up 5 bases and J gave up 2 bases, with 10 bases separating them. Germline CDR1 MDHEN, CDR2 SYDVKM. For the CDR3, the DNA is TGTGCCAGCAGTAAAGGACGTCCCTACGAGCAGTACTTC. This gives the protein CASSKGRPYEQYF.

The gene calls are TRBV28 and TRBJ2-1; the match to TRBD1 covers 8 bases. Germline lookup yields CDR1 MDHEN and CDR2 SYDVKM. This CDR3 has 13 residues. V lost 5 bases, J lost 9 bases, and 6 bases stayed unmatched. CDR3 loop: CASSPDRVIEQFF. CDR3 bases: TGTGCCAGCAGTCCGGACAGGGTGATTGAGCAGTTCTTC. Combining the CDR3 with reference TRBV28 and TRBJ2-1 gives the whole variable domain DVKVTQSSRYLVKRTGEKVFLECVQDMDHENMFWYRQDPGLGLRLIYFSYDVKMKEKGDIPEGYSVSREKKERFSLILESASTNQTSMYLCASSPDRVIEQFFGPGTRLTVL.

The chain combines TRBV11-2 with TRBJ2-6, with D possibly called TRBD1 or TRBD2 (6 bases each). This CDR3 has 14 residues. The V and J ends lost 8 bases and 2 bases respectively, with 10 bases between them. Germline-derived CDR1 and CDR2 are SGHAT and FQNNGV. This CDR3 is CASGGPTGANVLTF. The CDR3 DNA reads TGTGCCAGCGGGGGGCCCACTGGGGCCAACGTCCTGACTTTC.

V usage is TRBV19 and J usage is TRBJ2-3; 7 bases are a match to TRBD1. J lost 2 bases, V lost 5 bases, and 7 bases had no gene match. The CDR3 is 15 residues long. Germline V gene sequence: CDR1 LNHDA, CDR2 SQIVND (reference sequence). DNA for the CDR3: TGTGCCAGTAGTCCGGGACAGCAACTCACAGATACGCAGTATTTT. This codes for CASSPGQQLTDTQYF.